The 17 T cell receptor beta chains presented below share a single source sample, sequenced in a study of T-cell memory formation after mild COVID-19. A single record per CDR3 protein comes from TCRdb applying MiXCR to the 5' RACE reads. The sample consists of about 160,000 distinct CDR3 sequences, about 28% of them appearing once. Sequences were obtained from PBMCs or a T cell subset sorted from them (not recorded which). Receptors originate from an adult woman who had mild COVID-19 (a few samples of this study predate the infection). Cell type and time point are not known.

This sequence joins TRBV11-2 and TRBJ2-3, with TRBD1 matching 9 bases. This CDR3 has 17 amino acids. Losses at the gene ends were 3 bases for V and 3 bases for J; bases not matched to a gene: 10. Germline V gene lookup returns CDR1 SGHAT and CDR2 FQNNGV. CDR3 residues: CASSFLGGTGRTDTQYF. The CDR3 DNA reads as TGTGCCAGCAGCTTCTTAGGAGGGACAGGGAGAACAGATACGCAGTATTTT.

V gene TRBV6-2 or TRBV6-3 combines with J gene TRBJ2-3, with 9 bases identical to TRBD2. The CDR3 is 18 amino acids. The germline CDR1 and CDR2 sequences are MNHEY and SVGEGT. Trimming at V came to 0 bases and at J to 0 bases, leaving 7 bases not matched to a gene. The DNA for the CDR3 is TGTGCCAGCAGTTACTCCCCTGGTAGCGGGGGTAGCACAGATACGCAGTATTTT. Its protein is CASSYSPGSGGSTDTQYF.

A few counts support this clonotype. The CDR3: CASSRGLPYEQYF. The CDR3 bases are TGTGCCAGCAGTCGTGGACTACCGTACGAGCAGTACTTC. The chain combines TRBV12-3 or TRBV12-4 with TRBJ2-7; weak D call: TRBD2 (6 bases). This CDR3 has 13 residues. Deletions cut 5 bases from V and 4 bases from J, with 12 bases between.

V gene TRBV29-1 combines with J gene TRBJ2-1; D is ambiguous. V lost 3 bases and J lost 4, with 7 bases in between. CDR1 and CDR2 from the germline V gene are SQVTM and ANQGSEA. The CDR3 has 12 amino acids. CDR3 protein: CSVDAAYNEQFF. Here the CDR3 DNA reads TGCAGCGTTGATGCGGCTTACAATGAGCAGTTCTTC.

The chain is built from TRBV5-6 and TRBJ2-3; a possible D gene is TRBD2 (7 bases). Germline CDR1 and CDR2: SGHDT and YYEEEE. The CDR3 consists of 15 residues. Trimming took 1 base from V and 0 from J, leaving 9 bases between them. The CDR3 here is CASSLRGASTDTQYF. CDR3 coding DNA: TGTGCCAGCAGCTTGCGGGGGGCCAGCACAGATACGCAGTATTTT.

This clonotype appeared a few times. The J gene is TRBJ2-5, the V gene TRBV7-6; possibly TRBD2 for D (6 bases). The CDR3 spans 14 residues. Germline V gene lookup returns CDR1 SGHVS and CDR2 FNYEAQ. Trimming stripped 6 bases from V and 4 bases from J, with 15 bases between. The CDR3 DNA sequence: TGTGCCAGCAGTACAACCGGGGAGGCAGAGACCCAGTACTTC. Protein sequence: CASSTTGEAETQYF.

This clonotype was detected only a few times. The chain carries TRBV7-3 and TRBJ1-2; D is perhaps TRBD1 (5 bases). This CDR3 has 16 residues. Germline-derived CDR1 and CDR2 are SGHTA and FQGTGA. The germline V and J ends were trimmed by 5 bases and 4 bases, with 20 bases remaining between them. In nucleotides, the CDR3 is TGTGCCAGCAGCCTCCGGGGCGGCTCAGCCACCTATGGCTACACCTTC. Residues: CASSLRGGSATYGYTF. Together with reference TRBV7-3 and TRBJ1-2, the CDR3 gives the full variable domain: GAGVSQTPSNKVTEKGKYVELRCDPISGHTALYWYRQSLGQGPEFLIYFQGTGAADDSGLPNDRFFAVRPEGSVSTLKIQRTERGDSAVYLCASSLRGGSATYGYTFGSGTRLTVV.

The chain combines TRBV27 with TRBJ2-7, with TRBD1 as a possible D gene (5 bases). The CDR3 is made up of 14 amino acids. V lost 6 bases and J lost 2, with 14 bases in between. Germline CDR1 and CDR2: MNHEY and SMNVEV (reference sequence). Here the CDR3 DNA reads TGTGCCAGCAGAAAACAGGTCGCGCCCTACGAGCAGTACTTC. It translates to CASRKQVAPYEQYF.

This clonotype showed up just a few times. J is TRBJ2-5 and V is TRBV9, with D perhaps matching TRBD2 (6 bases). This CDR3 is built from 15 residues. Deletions cut 2 bases from V and 5 bases from J, with 16 bases between. Germline assignment: CDR1 SGDLS and CDR2 YYNGEE. The CDR3: CASSVSPLGGETQYF. CDR3 nucleotide sequence: TGTGCCAGCAGCGTTAGCCCTCTAGGAGGGGAGACCCAGTACTTC. The whole variable domain, filled in from reference TRBV9 and TRBJ2-5, reads DSGVTQTPKHLITATGQRVTLRCSPRSGDLSVYWYQQSLDQGLQFLIQYYNGEERAKGNILERFSAQQFPDLHSELNLSSLELGDSALYFCASSVSPLGGETQYFGPGTRLLVL.

The table lists this clonotype with a few counts. This chain links TRBV7-2 with TRBJ1-1; perhaps TRBD1 as D (5 bases). V lost 6 bases, J lost 0 bases, and 8 bases lay in between. Germline V gene sequence: CDR1 SGHTA, CDR2 FQGNSA. The CDR3 has 13 amino acids. The CDR3 loop reads CASREDMNTEAFF. CDR3 in DNA: TGTGCCAGCAGAGAGGACATGAACACTGAAGCTTTCTTT.

The V gene is TRBV7-9, the J gene TRBJ2-3; D is uncertain. Trimming pared 5 bases from V and 1 base from J, leaving 7 bases between. This CDR3 has 13 amino acids. Looked up from germline, CDR1 is SEHNR and CDR2 is FQNEAQ (reference sequence). CDR3 DNA: TGTGCCAGCAGCCTCGAGGGCACAGATACGCAGTATTTT. This gives the protein CASSLEGTDTQYF.

J is TRBJ1-1 and V is TRBV14; 7 positions match TRBD1. Germline V gene sequence: CDR1 SGHDN, CDR2 FVKESK. The junction had 15 bases not matched to a gene; V was cut back by 4 bases and J by 1 base. This CDR3 contains 18 residues. CDR3 in amino acids: CASSRDREPFSSNTEAFF. CDR3 DNA sequence: TGTGCCAGCAGCCGCGACAGGGAGCCCTTTTCTTCGAACACTGAAGCTTTCTTT.

The chain carries TRBV5-1 and TRBJ2-7, with D tentatively TRBD2 (6 bases). The CDR3 is made up of 13 amino acids. CDR1 SGHRS and CDR2 YFSETQ come from the germline V gene. The V and J ends lost 3 bases and 4 bases respectively, with 11 bases between them. This CDR3 is CASSSVGGYEQYF. The CDR3 region has the DNA TGCGCCAGCAGCTCGGTGGGGGGATACGAGCAGTACTTC.

V gene TRBV7-3 combines with J gene TRBJ1-1; D is unclear. The CDR3 spans 13 residues. CDR1 SGHTA and CDR2 FQGTGA come from the germline V gene. Trimming took off 6 bases at V and 0 bases at J, with 8 bases between the two ends. The CDR3 protein is CASRSRLNTEAFF. DNA for the CDR3: TGTGCCAGCAGATCCAGGCTGAACACTGAAGCTTTCTTT. Combining the CDR3 with reference TRBV7-3 and TRBJ1-1 gives the whole variable domain GAGVSQTPSNKVTEKGKYVELRCDPISGHTALYWYRQSLGQGPEFLIYFQGTGAADDSGLPNDRFFAVRPEGSVSTLKIQRTERGDSAVYLCASRSRLNTEAFFGQGTRLTVV.

This clonotype was detected only a few times. The chain combines TRBV7-9 with TRBJ2-7; no reliable D call. With 5 bases removed from V and 1 base from J, the gap between germline ends came to 6 bases. In germline, CDR1 is SEHNR, CDR2 FQNEAQ (reference sequence). This CDR3 has 12 residues. The CDR3 nucleotides are TGTGCCAGCAGCCTCGAGTCCTACGAGCAGTACTTC. This sequence encodes CASSLESYEQYF.

The V call is TRBV12-3 or TRBV12-4, the J call TRBJ2-1, with D perhaps matching TRBD2 (5 bases). With 5 bases removed from V and 3 bases from J, the gap between germline ends came to 11 bases. The CDR3 length is 14 residues. CDR3 sequence (DNA): TGTGCCAGCAGTGAGCGGACTGACTACAATGAGCAGTTCTTC. This codes for CASSERTDYNEQFF.

The chain recombines TRBV11-3 with TRBJ1-4, with D perhaps TRBD1 (6 bases). Per germline, CDR1 SGHNT and CDR2 YENEEA. Trimming stripped 5 bases from V and 3 bases from J, with 13 bases between. The length of the CDR3 is 15 residues. This chain's CDR3 is CASSRNRAANEKLFF. The CDR3 coding sequence is TGTGCCAGCAGCCGAAACAGGGCGGCTAATGAAAAACTGTTTTTT.